This record looks at one T cell receptor (beta chain) sequence and its context. The source of the sample is a study of T cell responses to AZD1222 COVID-19 vaccine. Germline CDR1 reads PRHDT; CDR2 reads FYEKMQ (reference sequence). The CDR3 runs to 12 residues. Between the trimmed V and J ends, which lost 1 base and 6 bases, there was a span of 4 bases. The protocol was immunoSEQ multiplex PCR, while the TCRdb copy is restricted to in-frame clones and leaves out a portion. The data show more than 150,000 clones, with 90% seen just once and about 2% held by the top ten. The origin of this receptor is an adult in good health. This chain joins TRBV13 and TRBJ2-1; D unclear. This specimen was peripheral blood, taken on day 0 of AZD1222 vaccination. CDR3 sequence reads: CASSLEANEQFF. CDR3 DNA sequence: TGTGCCAGCAGCTTAGAAGCCAATGAGCAGTTCTTC.